This T cell receptor (beta chain) was captured in a study of Graves' ophthalmopathy and Graves' hyperthyroidism (dated by TCRdb to 2016 to 2019). With respect to the entire study: Peripheral blood was collected at initial diagnosis, before any treatment. To tell Graves' ophthalmopathy apart from Graves' hyperthyroidism, and to predict which patients would progress to ophthalmopathy, the study relied on TCR beta repertoire signatures. In total, under 150 blood samples were TCR-sequenced: under 45 ophthalmopathy, roughly 77 hyperthyroidism and some 17 hyperthyroidism-to-ophthalmopathy patients. A discovery set of 95 to 100 patients (43 ophthalmopathy, 55 to 60 stable hyperthyroidism) was enrolled to explore V-J signatures distinguishing ophthalmopathy from hyperthyroidism. An independent validation cohort was composed of some 19 hyperthyroidism patients and around 15 patients who later progressed from hyperthyroidism to ophthalmopathy. T-cell repertoires of thyroid tissue and blood were compared in over 5 hyperthyroidism patients. After sampling, hyperthyroidism patients received methimazole starting at 30 mg daily, and ophthalmopathy patients received high-dose intravenous methylprednisolone.

Summary of the overall study and its limitations: Most expanded thyroid clonotypes with frequency above 0.001 were also detected in blood, suggesting blood repertoires may reflect the thyroid immune response. Sample size was not statistically predetermined, and group allocation was not concealed from the investigators. In validation, the model predicted ophthalmopathy progression with nearly 71% sensitivity and 72.22% specificity; more than ten predicted patients were CT-confirmed with GO in a median of approximately six months. Ophthalmopathy was separated from stable hyperthyroidism by the 13-signature model with roughly 88% sensitivity and 81% to 84% specificity in cross-validation and with 80%/75% in the test set.

For repertoire sequencing, TCR beta CDR3 regions were amplified from RNA transcripts. The first round was an RT-PCR using HTBI primers with the Qiagen OneStep RT-PCR kit, and this first round was followed by a second-round multiplex PCR, then size selection and purification. Libraries were sequenced on an Illumina HiSeq2000 using paired-end 100 bp reads. From the authors' description of their analysis: Reads were processed with SOAPnuke, discarding reads with adapters, uncalled bases, mean Phred below 15, or no exact constant-primer or identifier match. COPE v1.2.5 was used to merge high-quality paired reads. Each unique nucleotide sequence was defined as a clonotype, and clonotypes were aligned to IMGT TRB V, D and J references with MiTCR v1.1. Analysis was restricted to V-J combinations with a frequency above 0.0001, which covered just over 98% of repertoires. A TCR clonal expansion and chaos score per V-J combination was defined as the ratio of F50 clonal expansion to chaos observed in the TCRdist matrix. Welch's t-statistics and random forest were used to reduce the features to about a dozen V-J combinations, which were then used as input to a naive Bayes classifier. The similarity between thyroid and blood repertoires was quantified using the Morisita-Horn index. Through fastp at Q25 and MiXCR, TCRdb rebuilt clones from the public reads, retaining in-frame beta chains. Rows with a matching CDR3 protein are joined into one entry that keeps the most common DNA and genes. For this entry, the V and J calls and clone size follow TCRdb and not the study's own pipeline. Recorded for this sample are roughly 36,000 distinct CDR3 sequences; 50% of them occurred a single time. Approximately 24% of the sample rests with the top ten.

This clonotype was seen at least ten times. The antigen this receptor binds is unknown. Per-nucleotide qualities are absent, and no much larger clonotype sits a single base away. Reading the germline V gene gives CDR1 SGHRS and CDR2 YFSETQ. The germline V end is reduced by 4 bases and the J end by 2 bases; junction bases left unmatched: 7. The cysteine opens and the phenylalanine closes a CDR3 of 15 amino acids. Just CDR3 DNA is preserved here, 45 bases in frame from base 1. Hyperthyroidism was defined as stable when no progression to ophthalmopathy occurred within 18 months of follow-up. Hyperthyroidism patients were newly diagnosed, were aged 18 to 65 years, and had a disease duration under 2 months. Patients were excluded if they had other autoimmune diseases, uncontrolled infections, pregnancy or lactation. Diagnosis was based on clinical symptoms, serum thyroxine, TRAb, thyroid ultrasound and orbital computed tomography. Using Ficoll-Paque density gradient centrifugation, PBMCs were isolated from 8.5 to 10 ml of fresh peripheral blood. Trizol reagent was used to extract the total RNA, and its quality was then checked on an Agilent 2100 Bioanalyzer.

Sequenced: peripheral blood. The V and J segments used are TRBV5-1 and TRBJ2-5; 8 nucleotides in the junction match TRBD1. This clonotype was sampled from an adult woman with stable Graves' hyperthyroidism. The DNA sequence is as follows: TGCGCCAGCAGCCCGGGACAGGAGGGGCAAGAGACCCAGTACTTC. Translated, this is CASSPGQEGQETQYF.